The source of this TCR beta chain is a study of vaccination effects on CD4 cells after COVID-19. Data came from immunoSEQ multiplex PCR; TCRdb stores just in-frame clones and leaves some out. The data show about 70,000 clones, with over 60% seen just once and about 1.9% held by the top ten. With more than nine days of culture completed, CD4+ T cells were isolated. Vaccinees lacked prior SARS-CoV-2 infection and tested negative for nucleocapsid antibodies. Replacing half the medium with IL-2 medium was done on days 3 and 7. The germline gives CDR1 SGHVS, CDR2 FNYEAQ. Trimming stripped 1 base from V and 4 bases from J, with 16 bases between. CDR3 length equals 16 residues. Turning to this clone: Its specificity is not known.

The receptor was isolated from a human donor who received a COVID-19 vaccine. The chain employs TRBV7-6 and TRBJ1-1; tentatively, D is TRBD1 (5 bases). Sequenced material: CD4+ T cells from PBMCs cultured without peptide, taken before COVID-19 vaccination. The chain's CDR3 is CASSLVFSGGTTEAFF. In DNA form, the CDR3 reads TGTGCCAGCAGCTTAGTCTTTTCGGGGGGAACCACTGAAGCTTTCTTT.